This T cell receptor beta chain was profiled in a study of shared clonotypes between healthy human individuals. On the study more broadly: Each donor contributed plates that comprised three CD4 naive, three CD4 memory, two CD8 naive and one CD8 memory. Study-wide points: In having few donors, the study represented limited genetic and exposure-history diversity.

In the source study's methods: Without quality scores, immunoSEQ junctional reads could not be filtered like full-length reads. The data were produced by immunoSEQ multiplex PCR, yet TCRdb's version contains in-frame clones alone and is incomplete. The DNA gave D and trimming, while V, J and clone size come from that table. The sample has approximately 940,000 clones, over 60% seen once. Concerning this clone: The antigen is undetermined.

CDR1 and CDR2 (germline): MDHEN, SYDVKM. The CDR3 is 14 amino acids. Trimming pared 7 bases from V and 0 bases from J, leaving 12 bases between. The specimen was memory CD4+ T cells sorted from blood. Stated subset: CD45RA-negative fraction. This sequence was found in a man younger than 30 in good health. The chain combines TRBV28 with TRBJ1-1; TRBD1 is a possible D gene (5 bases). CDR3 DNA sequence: TGTGCCAGCATACCTGGGGACTTGAACACTGAAGCTTTCTTT. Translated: CASIPGDLNTEAFF. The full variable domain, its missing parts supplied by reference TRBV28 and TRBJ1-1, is DVKVTQSSRYLVKRTGEKVFLECVQDMDHENMFWYRQDPGLGLRLIYFSYDVKMKEKGDIPEGYSVSREKKERFSLILESASTNQTSMYLCASIPGDLNTEAFFGQGTRLTVV.